These T cell receptor beta chains were read from a single sample in a study of control samples from healthy donors and cancer patients. Using immunoSEQ multiplex PCR, the repertoire was profiled, and TCRdb retains in-frame clones only, with some absent. The sample holds over 80,000 clones, over 60% seen once. The sequenced material came from blood. Receptor source: a woman in her twenties or thirties in good health. CDR3s include the opening cysteine and the closing phenylalanine or tryptophan. Fields, in order: J gene, D gene, V gene, clone size, CDR3 protein, CDR3 DNA. A D gene is named only where the DNA matches it firmly. The size entry is marked missing in some rows and otherwise reads once, few, many or a size class.

j_call: TRBJ2-7; d_call: TRBD1; v_call: TRBV11-3; clone_size: once; cdr3_aa: CASSPGGYEQYF; cdr3_nt: TGTGCCAGCAGCCCAGGGGGTTACGAGCAGTACTTC
j_call: TRBJ1-1; d_call: .; v_call: TRBV7-2; clone_size: .; cdr3_aa: CASSLGRGGMNTEAFF; cdr3_nt: TGTGCCAGCAGCTTAGGTCGGGGGGGCATGAACACTGAAGCTTTCTTT
j_call: TRBJ1-1; d_call: .; v_call: TRBV9; clone_size: .; cdr3_aa: CASSVDPRAGEAFF; cdr3_nt: TGTGCCAGCAGCGTAGATCCCAGGGCCGGGGAAGCTTTCTTT
j_call: TRBJ1-1; d_call: TRBD1; v_call: TRBV19; clone_size: .; cdr3_aa: CASRGQGLNTEAFF; cdr3_nt: TGTGCCAGTAGGGGACAGGGGCTGAACACTGAAGCTTTCTTT
j_call: TRBJ2-5; d_call: .; v_call: TRBV18; clone_size: .; cdr3_aa: CASSPVGIETQYF; cdr3_nt: TGTGCCAGCTCACCAGTAGGGATTGAGACCCAGTACTTC
j_call: TRBJ1-5; d_call: TRBD1; v_call: TRBV6-5; clone_size: .; cdr3_aa: CASSYFSGGGQPQHF; cdr3_nt: TGTGCCAGCAGTTACTTTTCAGGGGGCGGGCAGCCCCAGCATTTT
j_call: TRBJ2-3; d_call: TRBD2; v_call: TRBV5-6; clone_size: few; cdr3_aa: CASSPTGLASDTQYF; cdr3_nt: TGTGCCAGCAGCCCCACAGGACTAGCATCAGATACGCAGTATTTT
j_call: TRBJ2-5; d_call: .; v_call: TRBV6-5; clone_size: .; cdr3_aa: CASSYSHRSRVETQYF; cdr3_nt: TGTGCCAGCAGTTACTCCCATAGATCGAGGGTGGAGACCCAGTACTTC
j_call: TRBJ2-7; d_call: .; v_call: TRBV7-6; clone_size: .; cdr3_aa: CASSFSTGFYSYEQYF; cdr3_nt: TGTGCCAGCAGCTTTAGCACAGGGTTTTACTCCTACGAGCAGTACTTC
j_call: TRBJ1-5; d_call: TRBD1; v_call: TRBV2; clone_size: few; cdr3_aa: CASSRRGSGDSNQPQHF; cdr3_nt: TGTGCCAGCAGTCGCAGGGGGAGCGGGGATAGCAATCAGCCCCAGCATTTT
j_call: TRBJ2-2; d_call: .; v_call: TRBV2; clone_size: .; cdr3_aa: CASSDAGANTGELFF; cdr3_nt: TGTGCCAGCAGTGACGCAGGTGCGAACACCGGGGAGCTGTTTTTT
j_call: TRBJ2-5; d_call: TRBD2; v_call: TRBV7-2; clone_size: once; cdr3_aa: CASSFRAGGIKETQYF; cdr3_nt: TGTGCCAGCAGCTTTCGAGCGGGGGGAATAAAAGAGACCCAGTACTTC
j_call: TRBJ1-5; d_call: .; v_call: TRBV5-6; clone_size: .; cdr3_aa: CASSLNRDQPQHF; cdr3_nt: TGTGCCAGCAGCCTGAACAGGGATCAGCCCCAGCATTTT
j_call: TRBJ1-5; d_call: .; v_call: TRBV2; clone_size: .; cdr3_aa: CASSPRGNGNQPQHF; cdr3_nt: TGTGCCAGCAGTCCGAGGGGCAACGGCAATCAGCCCCAGCATTTT
j_call: TRBJ1-4; d_call: .; v_call: TRBV10-3; clone_size: .; cdr3_aa: CAISEDGLATNEKLFF; cdr3_nt: TGTGCCATCAGTGAAGATGGCCTTGCAACTAATGAAAAACTGTTTTTT
j_call: TRBJ1-1; d_call: .; v_call: TRBV6-2/TRBV6-3; clone_size: .; cdr3_aa: CASSYLERKGTEAFF; cdr3_nt: TGTGCCAGCAGTTATCTCGAAAGGAAGGGCACTGAAGCTTTCTTT
j_call: TRBJ2-1; d_call: .; v_call: TRBV2; clone_size: few; cdr3_aa: CASTPSWGAAYNEQFF; cdr3_nt: TGTGCCAGCACTCCCTCCTGGGGGGCCGCCTACAATGAGCAGTTCTTC
j_call: TRBJ2-3; d_call: TRBD2; v_call: TRBV18; clone_size: .; cdr3_aa: CASSRGGGATQYF; cdr3_nt: TGTGCCAGCTCACGAGGCGGGGGGGCCACGCAGTATTTT
j_call: TRBJ1-2; d_call: .; v_call: TRBV7-2; clone_size: .; cdr3_aa: CASSSPGWGNYGYTF; cdr3_nt: TGTGCCAGCAGCTCACCGGGGTGGGGTAACTATGGCTACACCTTC
j_call: TRBJ1-2; d_call: TRBD1; v_call: TRBV7-6; clone_size: .; cdr3_aa: CASSRGTGGAYTF; cdr3_nt: TGTGCCAGCAGCCGGGGGACAGGGGGCGCGTACACCTTC
j_call: TRBJ2-3; d_call: TRBD1; v_call: TRBV5-1; clone_size: .; cdr3_aa: CASSIDRGRTDTQYF; cdr3_nt: TGCGCCAGCAGCATAGACAGGGGGCGCACAGATACGCAGTATTTT
j_call: TRBJ1-1; d_call: .; v_call: TRBV15; clone_size: once; cdr3_aa: CATSRQGYMNTEAFF; cdr3_nt: TGTGCCACCAGCAGACAAGGGTACATGAACACTGAAGCTTTCTTT
j_call: TRBJ2-7; d_call: .; v_call: TRBV2; clone_size: .; cdr3_aa: CASSQPGYEQYF; cdr3_nt: TGTGCCAGCAGCCAACCAGGTTACGAGCAGTACTTC
j_call: TRBJ1-4; d_call: TRBD1; v_call: TRBV27; clone_size: .; cdr3_aa: CASSFRRQGGEKLFF; cdr3_nt: TGTGCCAGCAGTTTTCGGAGACAGGGGGGTGAAAAACTGTTTTTT
j_call: TRBJ2-3; d_call: .; v_call: TRBV10-3; clone_size: .; cdr3_aa: CAIGGSGSDTQYF; cdr3_nt: TGTGCCATCGGGGGTTCAGGGTCAGATACGCAGTATTTT
j_call: TRBJ2-7; d_call: .; v_call: TRBV6-6; clone_size: .; cdr3_aa: CASSYNRGAGEQYF; cdr3_nt: TGTGCCAGCAGTTATAATCGGGGGGCGGGAGAGCAGTACTTC
j_call: TRBJ1-4; d_call: TRBD1; v_call: TRBV11-2; clone_size: .; cdr3_aa: CATSPGTGFDNEKLFF; cdr3_nt: TGTGCCACATCTCCCGGGACAGGGTTTGATAATGAAAAACTGTTTTTT
j_call: TRBJ2-1; d_call: TRBD2; v_call: TRBV6-2/TRBV6-3; clone_size: once; cdr3_aa: CASSSGGAGREQFF; cdr3_nt: TGTGCCAGCAGTAGCGGGGGGGCCGGGCGTGAGCAGTTCTTC
j_call: TRBJ1-1; d_call: .; v_call: TRBV11-2; clone_size: .; cdr3_aa: CASSLEGAGVNTEAFF; cdr3_nt: TGTGCCAGCAGCTTAGAGGGTGCAGGGGTGAACACTGAAGCTTTCTTT
j_call: TRBJ2-7; d_call: TRBD2; v_call: TRBV5-4; clone_size: once; cdr3_aa: CASSPRGTSGRPYEQYF; cdr3_nt: TGTGCCAGCAGCCCCCGGGGGACTAGCGGGAGGCCCTACGAGCAGTACTTC
j_call: TRBJ2-7; d_call: .; v_call: TRBV30; clone_size: .; cdr3_aa: CAWSWDVEQYF; cdr3_nt: TGTGCCTGGAGCTGGGACGTCGAGCAGTACTTC
j_call: TRBJ2-3; d_call: .; v_call: TRBV6-5; clone_size: .; cdr3_aa: CASRTGPDTQYF; cdr3_nt: TGTGCCAGCAGGACAGGTCCAGATACGCAGTATTTT
j_call: TRBJ1-1; d_call: .; v_call: TRBV5-6; clone_size: .; cdr3_aa: CASSLLALMNTEAFF; cdr3_nt: TGTGCCAGCAGCTTGTTGGCCTTGATGAACACTGAAGCTTTCTTT
j_call: TRBJ1-4; d_call: TRBD1; v_call: TRBV7-9; clone_size: .; cdr3_aa: CASSFLGQGNEKLFF; cdr3_nt: TGTGCCAGCAGCTTTTTGGGACAGGGTAATGAAAAACTGTTTTTT
j_call: TRBJ1-2; d_call: .; v_call: TRBV30; clone_size: .; cdr3_aa: CAWSVGRGGNGYTF; cdr3_nt: TGTGCCTGGAGTGTAGGCAGGGGAGGAAATGGCTACACCTTC
j_call: TRBJ1-2; d_call: .; v_call: TRBV19; clone_size: .; cdr3_aa: CASRNHRAEKDYGYTF; cdr3_nt: TGTGCCAGTAGAAACCACAGGGCGGAAAAGGACTATGGCTACACCTTC
j_call: TRBJ1-2; d_call: .; v_call: TRBV2; clone_size: .; cdr3_aa: CASSERLSNNYGYTF; cdr3_nt: TGTGCCAGCAGTGAAAGGTTAAGCAACAACTATGGCTACACCTTC
j_call: TRBJ2-7; d_call: TRBD1; v_call: TRBV5-1; clone_size: .; cdr3_aa: CASRSGTAYEQYF; cdr3_nt: TGCGCCAGCCGATCCGGGACAGCCTACGAGCAGTACTTC
j_call: TRBJ1-2; d_call: .; v_call: TRBV6-8; clone_size: .; cdr3_aa: CASSYGKGNYGYTF; cdr3_nt: TGTGCCAGCAGTTACGGTAAGGGAAACTATGGCTACACCTTC
j_call: TRBJ1-2; d_call: .; v_call: TRBV5-6; clone_size: .; cdr3_aa: CASSLAGFDGYTF; cdr3_nt: TGTGCCAGCAGCTTGGCAGGGTTTGATGGCTACACCTTC
j_call: TRBJ2-1; d_call: .; v_call: TRBV5-1; clone_size: .; cdr3_aa: CASSLRMSSDEQFF; cdr3_nt: TGCGCCAGCAGCTTGAGGATGTCCAGCGATGAGCAGTTCTTC
j_call: TRBJ1-2; d_call: .; v_call: TRBV14; clone_size: .; cdr3_aa: CASSQDRSNYGYTF; cdr3_nt: TGTGCCAGCAGCCAAGATAGGAGTAACTATGGCTACACCTTC
j_call: TRBJ2-5; d_call: TRBD1; v_call: TRBV30; clone_size: .; cdr3_aa: CAWSPRDSGGRWAYF; cdr3_nt: TGTGCCTGGAGCCCCCGGGACAGTGGGGGTAGGTGGGCGTACTTC
j_call: TRBJ1-2; d_call: .; v_call: TRBV5-5; clone_size: once; cdr3_aa: CASSLAPNRDRDGYTF; cdr3_nt: TGTGCCAGCAGCTTGGCCCCAAACAGGGATAGGGATGGCTACACCTTC
j_call: TRBJ1-6; d_call: TRBD1; v_call: TRBV7-2; clone_size: .; cdr3_aa: CASSAGQGGHSPLHF; cdr3_nt: TGTGCCAGCAGCGCGGGACAGGGAGGGCATTCACCCCTCCACTTT
j_call: TRBJ1-6; d_call: .; v_call: TRBV27; clone_size: .; cdr3_aa: CASSLSSQGSYSPLHF; cdr3_nt: TGTGCCAGCAGTTTATCTTCCCAGGGGTCCTACTCACCCCTCCACTTT
j_call: TRBJ2-5; d_call: .; v_call: TRBV9; clone_size: .; cdr3_aa: CASSIGLPDGAQYF; cdr3_nt: TGTGCCAGCAGTATAGGACTTCCTGACGGCGCCCAGTACTTC
j_call: TRBJ1-1; d_call: .; v_call: TRBV5-4; clone_size: .; cdr3_aa: CASTTSGILAEAFF; cdr3_nt: TGTGCCAGCACTACGAGCGGGATCCTGGCTGAAGCTTTCTTT
j_call: TRBJ2-7; d_call: .; v_call: TRBV6-5; clone_size: .; cdr3_aa: CATNRAYEQYF; cdr3_nt: TGTGCCACCAACAGGGCGTACGAGCAGTACTTC